This T cell receptor (beta chain) was captured by sequencing in a study of shared clonotypes between healthy human individuals. Study context: The donor pool was made up of two women and a few men aged 18 to 49. General study results and limits: Generation probability values for non-shared clonotypes were lower than those for clonotypes shared by all four donors.

Authors' methods: Because ImmunoSEQ provided only junction sequences with no quality scores, the filtering differed. Sequenced by immunoSEQ multiplex PCR; TCRdb stores in-frame clones only, minus some. V, J and clone size reflect that table, while D and trimming were determined from the DNA. The data hold 2 million to 2.5 million clones, with 92% observed a single time. CD4+ cells yielded CD45RA+ naive and CD45RA-negative memory subsets. A remark on this clone: As yet, its antigen is unknown.

V trimming: 7 bases; J trimming: 4 bases; junction bases outside the gene matches: 11. This CDR3 has 15 residues. Germline-derived CDR1 and CDR2 are MNHNS and SASEGT. V usage is TRBV6-1 and J usage is TRBJ2-7, with 9 bases matching TRBD2. This TCR came from a man aged 18 to 35 in good health. Some clones in this sample may be carry-over from other donors' samples. The specimen was naive CD4+ T cells from PBMCs. Documented subset: CD45RA+ positively selected. This chain's CDR3 is CASIFRLAESYEQYF. The CDR3 DNA reads TGTGCCAGCATCTTTCGACTAGCGGAGAGTTACGAGCAGTACTTC.